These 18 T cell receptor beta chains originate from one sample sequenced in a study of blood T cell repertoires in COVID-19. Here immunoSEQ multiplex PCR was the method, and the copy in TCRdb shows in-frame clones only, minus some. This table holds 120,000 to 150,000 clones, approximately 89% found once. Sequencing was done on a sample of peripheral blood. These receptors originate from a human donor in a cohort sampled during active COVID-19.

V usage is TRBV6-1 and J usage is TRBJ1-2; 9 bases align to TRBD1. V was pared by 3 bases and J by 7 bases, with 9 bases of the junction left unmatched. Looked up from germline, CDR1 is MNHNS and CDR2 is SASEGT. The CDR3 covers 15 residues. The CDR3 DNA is TGTGCCAGCAGTGATCCGGGACAGGGCCTCTCTGGCTACACCTTC. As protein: CASSDPGQGLSGYTF.

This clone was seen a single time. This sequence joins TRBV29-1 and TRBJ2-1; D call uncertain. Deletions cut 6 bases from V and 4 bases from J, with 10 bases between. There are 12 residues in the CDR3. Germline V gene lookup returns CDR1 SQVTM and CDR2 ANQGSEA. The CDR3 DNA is TGCAGCGTCGCGACACGTTACAATGAGCAGTTCTTC. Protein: CSVATRYNEQFF.

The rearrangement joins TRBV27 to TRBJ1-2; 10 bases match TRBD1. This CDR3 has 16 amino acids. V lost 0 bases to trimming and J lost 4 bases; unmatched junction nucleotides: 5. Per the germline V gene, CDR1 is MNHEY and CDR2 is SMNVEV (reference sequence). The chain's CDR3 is CASSLSGTGDIYGYTF. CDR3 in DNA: TGTGCCAGCAGTTTATCCGGGACAGGGGACATCTATGGCTACACCTTC.

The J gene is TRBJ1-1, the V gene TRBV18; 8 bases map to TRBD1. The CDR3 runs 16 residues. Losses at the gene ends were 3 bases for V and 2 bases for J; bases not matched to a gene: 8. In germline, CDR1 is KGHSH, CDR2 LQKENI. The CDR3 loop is CASSPLRDRINTEAFF. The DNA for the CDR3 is TGTGCCAGCTCACCCCTCCGGGACAGGATTAACACTGAAGCTTTCTTT.

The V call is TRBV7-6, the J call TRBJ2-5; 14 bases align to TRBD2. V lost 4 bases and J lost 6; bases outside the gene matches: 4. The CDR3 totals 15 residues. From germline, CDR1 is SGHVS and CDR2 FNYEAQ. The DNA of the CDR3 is TGTGCCAGCAGCTCCGGGACTAGCGGGGGCCAGACCCAGTACTTC. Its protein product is CASSSGTSGGQTQYF. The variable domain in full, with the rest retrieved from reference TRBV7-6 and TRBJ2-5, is GAGVSQSPRYKVTKRGQDVALRCDPISGHVSLYWYRQALGQGPEFLTYFNYEAQQDKSGLPNDRFSAERPEGSISTLTIQRTEQRDSAMYRCASSSGTSGGQTQYFGPGTRLLVL.

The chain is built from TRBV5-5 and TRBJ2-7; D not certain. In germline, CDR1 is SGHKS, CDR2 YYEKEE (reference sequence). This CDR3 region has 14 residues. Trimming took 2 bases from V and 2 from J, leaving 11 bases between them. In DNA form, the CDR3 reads TGTGCCAGCAGCTTCACCTCAGTCACCTACGAGCAGTACTTC. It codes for CASSFTSVTYEQYF.

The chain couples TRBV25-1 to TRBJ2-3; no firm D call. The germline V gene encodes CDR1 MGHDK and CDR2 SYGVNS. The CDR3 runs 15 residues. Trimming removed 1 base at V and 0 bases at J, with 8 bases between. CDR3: CASSELSTSTDTQYF. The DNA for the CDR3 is TGTGCCAGCAGTGAATTAAGTACTAGCACAGATACGCAGTATTTT.

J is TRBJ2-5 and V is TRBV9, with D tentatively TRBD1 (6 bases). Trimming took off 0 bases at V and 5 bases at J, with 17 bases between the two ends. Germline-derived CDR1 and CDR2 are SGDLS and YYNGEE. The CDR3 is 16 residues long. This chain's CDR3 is CASSVATGNVWETQYF. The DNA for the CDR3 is TGTGCCAGCAGCGTAGCTACAGGGAACGTATGGGAGACCCAGTACTTC.

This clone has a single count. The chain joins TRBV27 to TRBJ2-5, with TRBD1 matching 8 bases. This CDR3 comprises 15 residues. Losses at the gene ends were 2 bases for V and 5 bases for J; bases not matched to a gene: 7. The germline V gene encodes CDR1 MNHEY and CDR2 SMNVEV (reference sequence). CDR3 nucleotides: TGTGCCAGCAGTTTACAGGGGGCCGGTGAGGAGACCCAGTACTTC. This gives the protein CASSLQGAGEETQYF.

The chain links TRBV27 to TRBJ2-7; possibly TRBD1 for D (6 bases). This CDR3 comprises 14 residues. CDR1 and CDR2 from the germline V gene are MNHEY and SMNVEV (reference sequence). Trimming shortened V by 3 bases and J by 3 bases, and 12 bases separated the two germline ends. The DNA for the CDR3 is TGTGCCAGCAGTTTGGAGCAGGGGAACTACGAGCAGTACTTC. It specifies CASSLEQGNYEQYF.

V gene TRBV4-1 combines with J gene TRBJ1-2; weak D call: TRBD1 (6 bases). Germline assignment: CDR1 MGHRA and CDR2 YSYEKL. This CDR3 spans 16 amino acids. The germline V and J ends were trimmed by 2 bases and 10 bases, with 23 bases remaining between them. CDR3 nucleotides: TGCGCCAGCAGCCAAATCAATCAGGGGATCGAGGATTTCTACACCTTC. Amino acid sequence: CASSQINQGIEDFYTF.

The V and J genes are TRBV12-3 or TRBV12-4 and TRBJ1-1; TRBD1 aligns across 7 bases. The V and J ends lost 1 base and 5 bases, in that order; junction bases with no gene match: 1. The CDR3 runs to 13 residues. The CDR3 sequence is CASSLEGATEAFF. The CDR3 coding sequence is TGTGCCAGCAGTTTAGAGGGGGCAACTGAAGCTTTCTTT.

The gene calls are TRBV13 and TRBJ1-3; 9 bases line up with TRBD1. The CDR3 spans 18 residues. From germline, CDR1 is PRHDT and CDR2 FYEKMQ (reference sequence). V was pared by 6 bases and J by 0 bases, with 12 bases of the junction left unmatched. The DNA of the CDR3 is TGTGCCAGCAGTTACGGGACAGGGATGACCTACTCTGGAAACACCATATATTTT. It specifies CASSYGTGMTYSGNTIYF.

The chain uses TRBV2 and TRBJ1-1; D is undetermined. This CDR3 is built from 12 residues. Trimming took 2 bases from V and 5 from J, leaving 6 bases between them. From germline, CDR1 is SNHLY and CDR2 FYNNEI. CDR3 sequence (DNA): TGTGCCAGCAGTGAAATTCCAACTGAAGCTTTCTTT. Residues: CASSEIPTEAFF.

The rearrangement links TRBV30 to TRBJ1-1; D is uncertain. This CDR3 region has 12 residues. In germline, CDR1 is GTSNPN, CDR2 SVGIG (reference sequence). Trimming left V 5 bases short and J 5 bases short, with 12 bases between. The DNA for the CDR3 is TGTGCCTGGGGGCTTTGGGCGACTGAAGCTTTCTTT. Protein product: CAWGLWATEAFF.

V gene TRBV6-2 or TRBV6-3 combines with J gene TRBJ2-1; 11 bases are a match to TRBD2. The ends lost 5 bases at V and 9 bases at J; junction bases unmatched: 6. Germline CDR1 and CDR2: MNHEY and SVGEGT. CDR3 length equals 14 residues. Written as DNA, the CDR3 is TGTGCCAGCAGTGTAGCGGGGGGGCACAGTGAGCAGTTCTTC. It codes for CASSVAGGHSEQFF.

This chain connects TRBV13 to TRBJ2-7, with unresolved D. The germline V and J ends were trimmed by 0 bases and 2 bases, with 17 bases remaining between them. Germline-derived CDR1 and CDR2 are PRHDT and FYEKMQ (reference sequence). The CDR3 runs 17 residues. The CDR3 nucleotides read TGTGCCAGCAGCTTAGGCTTGGGCAGGCTGAACACCTACGAGCAGTACTTC. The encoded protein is CASSLGLGRLNTYEQYF.

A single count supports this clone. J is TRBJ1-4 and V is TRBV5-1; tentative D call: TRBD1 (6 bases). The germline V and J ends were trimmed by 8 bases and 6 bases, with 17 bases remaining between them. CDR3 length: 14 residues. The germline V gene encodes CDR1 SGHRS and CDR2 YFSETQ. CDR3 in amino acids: CASCQGLADEKLFF. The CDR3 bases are TGCGCCAGTTGCCAGGGGCTTGCAGATGAAAAACTGTTTTTT.